Below are 25 T cell receptor beta chains sequenced from a single sample in a study of PD-1 blockade in classical Hodgkin lymphoma. Each patient's relapse followed autologous stem cell transplantation, and brentuximab vedotin exposure varied. Sequencing was performed with immunoSEQ multiplex PCR; in TCRdb, only in-frame clones are kept and a portion is missing. The sample contains tens of thousands of clones, less than 75% of which appear only once. The sample consisted of peripheral blood mononuclear cells (PBMCs), taken before the second cycle of nivolumab. The receptor set was obtained from a human donor with classical Hodgkin lymphoma.

The V and J genes are TRBV4-2 and TRBJ2-3; 7 bases align to TRBD1. This CDR3 has 15 residues. V lost 4 bases to trimming and J lost 2 bases; unmatched junction nucleotides: 6. CDR1 is LGHNA, CDR2 YNFKEQ, per germline. The CDR3, as DNA: TGTGCCAGCAGCCGTAAAGGGGGCATCACAGATACGCAGTATTTT. Translating it yields CASSRKGGITDTQYF.

The chain uses TRBV18 and TRBJ2-7; TRBD1 matches 9 bases. The length of the CDR3 is 14 residues. Unmatched junction bases numbered 9, after V lost 5 bases and J lost 7 bases. Germline CDR1 and CDR2: KGHSH and LQKENI. The CDR3 sequence: CASSRQGGLGEQYF. The CDR3 DNA follows: TGTGCCAGCTCAAGACAGGGGGGCCTGGGAGAGCAGTACTTC.

This chain uses TRBV11-2 with TRBJ2-1; 10 bases fit TRBD2. The germline V gene has CDR1 SGHAT and CDR2 FQNNGV. V gave up 5 bases and J gave up 6 bases; unmatched junction bases: 10. This CDR3 has 16 amino acids. CDR3 loop: CASSGHLAGVSNEQFF. The CDR3 coding sequence is TGTGCCAGCAGCGGACACCTAGCGGGAGTCTCCAATGAGCAGTTCTTC.

This sequence joins TRBV6-5 and TRBJ1-1; 9 bases are shared with TRBD1. The germline CDR1 and CDR2 sequences are MNHEY and SVGAGI. V dropped 6 bases and J dropped 7; count of bases not matched to a gene: 6. The CDR3 length is 13 residues. CDR3 in DNA: TGTGCCAGCAGAAGGACAGGGGTAGGTGAAGCTTTCTTT. Translation: CASRRTGVGEAFF.

This clone was detected once. The V gene is TRBV5-1, the J gene TRBJ2-3, with a tentative D call TRBD1 (5 bases). Germline CDR1 and CDR2: SGHRS and YFSETQ. The germline V and J ends were trimmed by 4 bases and 2 bases, with 11 bases remaining between them. CDR3 length: 14 amino acids. CDR3 region: CASSSRQTTDTQYF. CDR3 bases: TGCGCCAGCAGCAGTAGACAGACCACAGATACGCAGTATTTT.

The CDR3 DNA reads as TGTGCCAGCAGCCCGACAGGGGGCAGCTACAATGAGCAGTTCTTC. Amino acids: CASSPTGGSYNEQFF. This chain joins TRBV5-4 and TRBJ2-1; 10 nucleotides line up with TRBD1. The CDR3 sequence is 15 residues long. CDR1 is SGHNT and CDR2 is YYREEE in the germline V gene (reference sequence). The ends lost 4 bases at V and 3 bases at J; junction bases unmatched: 4. The variable domain in full, completed from reference TRBV5-4 and TRBJ2-1, reads ETGVTQSPTHLIKTRGQQVTLRCSSQSGHNTVSWYQQALGQGPQFIFQYYREEENGRGNFPPRFSGLQFPNYSSELNVNALELDDSALYLCASSPTGGSYNEQFFGPGTRLTVL.

The V call is TRBV5-1, the J call TRBJ2-3; 14 nucleotides line up with TRBD2. The junction had 10 bases not matched to a gene; V was cut back by 4 bases and J by 6 bases. The CDR3 is 17 amino acids. Germline V gene data show CDR1 as SGHRS and CDR2 as YFSETQ. The CDR3 spells CASSAGGLAGGRDTQYF. CDR3 DNA sequence: TGCGCCAGCAGCGCGGGCGGACTAGCGGGAGGTCGGGATACGCAGTATTTT.

V and J are TRBV27 and TRBJ2-5; D could derive from TRBD1 or TRBD2 (6 bases each). The CDR3 runs to 16 residues. Germline values: CDR1 MNHEY, CDR2 SMNVEV (reference sequence). Trimming took off 1 base at V and 2 bases at J, with 14 bases between the two ends. The DNA for the CDR3 is TGTGCCAGCAGTTTATTAGGGGGGCGAAAACAAGAGACCCAGTACTTC. Protein product: CASSLLGGRKQETQYF.

The chain combines TRBV15 with TRBJ2-3, with 8 bases fitting TRBD2. The V gene's germline CDR1 is LNHNV and CDR2 YYDKDF (reference sequence). This CDR3 has 17 amino acids. V lost 1 base to trimming and J lost 3 bases; unmatched junction nucleotides: 9. The CDR3 DNA sequence: TGTGCCACCAGCAGAGCCCCCGCAGCGGGGGTTACAGATACGCAGTATTTT. As protein: CATSRAPAAGVTDTQYF.

This rearrangement joins TRBV4-1 to TRBJ2-3, with unresolved D. The V gene lost 1 base and the J gene lost 0 bases, with 11 bases spanning the gap. Germline V CDR1 and CDR2: MGHRA, YSYEKL. This CDR3 has 16 residues. The CDR3 loop reads CASSQGGATSTDTQYF. For the CDR3, the DNA is TGCGCCAGCAGCCAAGGAGGAGCCACTAGCACAGATACGCAGTATTTT.

The chain employs TRBV28 and TRBJ2-1; 9 bases agree with TRBD1. The length of the CDR3 is 14 residues. Germline V gene lookup returns CDR1 MDHEN and CDR2 SYDVKM. Trimming cost V 6 bases and J 8 bases; bases outside gene matches: 8. Written as DNA, the CDR3 is TGTGCCAGCAGAACTCGACAGGGGGTGGATGAGCAGTTCTTC. It specifies CASRTRQGVDEQFF.

The CDR3 loop reads CAISESRGYTEAFF. CDR3 nucleotides: TGTGCCATCAGTGAGTCGCGGGGATACACTGAAGCTTTCTTT. This chain links TRBV10-3 with TRBJ1-1; the D is unclear. Trimming took 0 bases from V and 3 from J, leaving 8 bases between them. The CDR3 runs to 14 residues. The germline CDR1 and CDR2 sequences are ENHRY and SYGVKD.

In this sample, this clone is medium-sized. The chain combines TRBV9 with TRBJ1-1; possibly TRBD1 for D (5 bases). V lost 3 bases and J lost 1, with 13 bases in between. This CDR3 is 15 amino acids long. Germline loops: CDR1 SGDLS, CDR2 YYNGEE. The DNA for the CDR3 is TGTGCCAGCAGCGCAGCCCCCACAGGGAACACTGAAGCTTTCTTT. Residues: CASSAAPTGNTEAFF.

This chain uses TRBV30 with TRBJ2-7, with TRBD2 as a possible D gene (6 bases). The length of the CDR3 is 16 residues. Germline lookup yields CDR1 GTSNPN and CDR2 SVGIG (reference sequence). V was cut by 0 bases and J by 3 bases, with 18 bases left in between. The DNA of the CDR3 is TGTGCCTGGAGTGTATTTACCTATTGCGGGGTCTACGAGCAGTACTTC. It specifies CAWSVFTYCGVYEQYF.

This clone came up a few times. The chain has TRBV6-6 and TRBJ2-3, with D perhaps TRBD2 (6 bases). The CDR3 is 15 residues long. The germline V gene encodes CDR1 MNHNY and CDR2 SVGAGI (reference sequence). Trimming cost V 2 bases and J 2 bases, with 11 bases left between them. CDR3 protein: CASSYGRTNTDTQYF. CDR3 nucleotides: TGTGCCAGCAGTTACGGGAGGACTAACACAGATACGCAGTATTTT.

The chain combines TRBV19 with TRBJ2-2; no clear D gene. Trimming removed 1 base from V and 7 bases from J, with 16 bases in between. Germline V gene sequence: CDR1 LNHDA, CDR2 SQIVND (reference sequence). The CDR3 has 16 residues. The DNA for the CDR3 is TGTGCCAGTAGTATAGGCCCTACCATATCCGGCGGGGAGCTGTTTTTT. The encoded protein is CASSIGPTISGGELFF.

The chain has TRBV29-1 and TRBJ2-3; 7 nucleotides align to TRBD2. After removal of 3 bases from V and 2 bases from J, the junction contained 5 bases not matched to a gene. There are 14 residues in the CDR3. The germline CDR1 and CDR2 sequences are SQVTM and ANQGSEA. The CDR3 protein is CSVDRLADTDTQYF. The CDR3 coding sequence is TGCAGCGTTGATCGGCTAGCGGACACAGATACGCAGTATTTT.

The chain carries TRBV18 and TRBJ2-7; possible D gene TRBD1, 5 bases. CDR1 and CDR2 (germline): KGHSH, LQKENI. Between the trimmed V and J ends, which lost 3 bases and 0 bases, there was a span of 15 bases. The CDR3 consists of 16 residues. CDR3 DNA sequence: TGTGCCAGCTCACCTACGTCCGGTGGGGCCTCCTACGAGCAGTACTTC. This encodes CASSPTSGGASYEQYF.

This clone is termed medium-sized. This sequence joins TRBV6-1 and TRBJ2-7; TRBD1 matches 10 bases. CDR1 is MNHNS and CDR2 is SASEGT in the germline V gene. The CDR3 is 15 amino acids. After removal of 2 bases from V and 5 bases from J, the junction contained 6 bases not matched to a gene. In DNA form, the CDR3 reads TGTGCCAGCAGTGAACCGGGACAGGGGATCCACGAGCAGTACTTC. Its translation: CASSEPGQGIHEQYF.

V and J are TRBV19 and TRBJ1-1, with TRBD1 identical over 10 bases. This CDR3 is built from 16 residues. In germline, CDR1 is LNHDA, CDR2 SQIVND (reference sequence). J gave up 3 bases and V 7 bases, and 11 bases lay outside the gene matches. The CDR3 sequence: CASTNPGQGFYTEAFF. DNA for the CDR3: TGTGCCAGTACGAATCCGGGACAGGGGTTCTACACTGAAGCTTTCTTT. Looking up the rest from reference TRBV19 and TRBJ1-1 gives the full variable domain: DGGITQSPKYLFRKEGQNVTLSCEQNLNHDAMYWYRQDPGQGLRLIYYSQIVNDFQKGDIAEGYSVSREKKESFPLTVTSAQKNPTAFYLCASTNPGQGFYTEAFFGQGTRLTVV.

The rearrangement joins TRBV6-6 to TRBJ2-7; 7 bases map to TRBD1. V shed 5 bases, J shed 1 base, and the junction held 2 bases outside the gene matches. This CDR3 comprises 13 residues. Germline CDR1 is MNHNY and CDR2 is SVGAGI (reference sequence). The CDR3 coding sequence is TGTGCCAGCAGTGACAGGGTGTCCTACGAGCAGTACTTC. This gives the protein CASSDRVSYEQYF.

The chain uses TRBV6-1 and TRBJ2-2; no clear D gene. Germline CDR1 reads MNHNS; CDR2 reads SASEGT. The CDR3 spans 14 residues. Deletions cut 4 bases from V and 3 bases from J, with 9 bases between. CDR3 sequence: CASSARLDTGELFF. In DNA, the CDR3 is TGTGCCAGCAGTGCTAGATTGGACACCGGGGAGCTGTTTTTT.

As regards this clone: One base away lies a much larger clone, so this may be a sequencing read error. The gene calls are TRBV5-4 and TRBJ2-7; 10 bases agree with TRBD1. Per germline, CDR1 SGHNT and CDR2 YYREEE (reference sequence). V gave up 4 bases and J gave up 2 bases; unmatched junction bases: 15. The CDR3 has 18 amino acids. CDR3 in DNA: TGTGCCAGCAGCCAAGACCACATGGGTGGGACAGGGGCCTACGAGCAGTACTTC. Amino acids: CASSQDHMGGTGAYEQYF.

The chain has TRBV6-5 and TRBJ1-3; no clear D. Trimming stripped 7 bases from V and 0 bases from J, with 4 bases between. The CDR3 totals 12 residues. Germline CDR1 is MNHEY and CDR2 is SVGAGI. This CDR3 reads CASTSSGNTIYF. The CDR3 DNA reads as TGTGCCAGCACGAGCTCTGGAAACACCATATATTTT.

The chain is built from TRBV5-8 and TRBJ2-3; unclear D gene. The V gene's germline CDR1 is SGHTS and CDR2 YDEGEE. This CDR3 comprises 15 residues. The V and J ends lost 0 bases and 3 bases respectively, with 11 bases between them. CDR3 sequence: CASSLGVQETDTQYF. For the CDR3, the DNA is TGTGCCAGCAGCTTGGGGGTGCAGGAAACAGATACGCAGTATTTT.